This T cell receptor beta chain was sequenced in a study of shared clonotypes between healthy human individuals. Overall study context: With ages of 18 to 49, the donors were a couple of women and a few men. General study points: Investigators expected sequencing depth to affect clonotype sharing among donors.

The CDR3 loop spans 15 amino acids. The ends lost 4 bases at V and 3 bases at J; junction bases unmatched: 6. CDR1 and CDR2 (germline): SGHTS, YDEGEE. Measured with immunoSEQ multiplex PCR; TCRdb has only the in-frame clones, and not every one. The repertoire holds about 2.4 million clones, with over 85% as singletons. About this clone itself: Its antigen is unknown.

The sample consisted of naive CD4+ T cells from PBMCs. Indicated subset: CD45RA+ positively selected. The chain has TRBV5-8 and TRBJ2-7, with TRBD1 identical over 11 bases. The receptor was derived from a young man in good health. Some clones in this sample may be carry-over from other donors' samples. The CDR3 DNA reads TGTGCCAGCAGCCTTGGGGACAGGGGGATCTACGAGCAGTACTTC. Protein product: CASSLGDRGIYEQYF.